This T cell receptor (beta chain) derives from a study of blood T cell repertoires in COVID-19. Whole-study context: There were acute and convalescent COVID-19 samples, and they came from the United States, Italy and Spain.

Repertoires were generated with immunoSEQ multiplex PCR, while TCRdb's copy carries only in-frame clones and drops some. The repertoire has about 180,000 clones, roughly 87% of them found once; the top ten carry 1.5% to 2%. V shed 3 bases and J shed 5 bases, with 13 bases lying between them. CDR1 KGHSH and CDR2 LQKENI come from the germline V gene. This CDR3 is built from 14 residues. The chain combines TRBV18 with TRBJ1-2, with D possibly matching TRBD1 (5 bases). This receptor was taken from a woman aged 45-60 years with acute or convalescent COVID-19. Sequences were obtained from peripheral blood. The CDR3 reads CASSPPGAVYGYTF. Here the CDR3 DNA reads TGTGCCAGCTCACCTCCTGGGGCGGTTTATGGCTACACCTTC.